This TCR beta chain comes out of a study of shared clonotypes between healthy human individuals. Findings and limits, study-wide: Among non-shared clonotypes, generation probabilities were lower than among those shared by all four donors. Donor clonotype sharing was expected to depend on sequencing depth.

A word on this clone: Its target is unknown. An end of the junction differs from the germline gene, which may be a read error.

Terminally differentiated effector memory CD45RA+ cells were left out of the naive CD8 fraction, which was CD45RO-negative and positively selected for CCR7. Method: immunoSEQ multiplex PCR; TCRdb's copy keeps in-frame clones and lacks some. The sample consists of about 2,200,000 clones, 85% to 95% of them appearing once. Germline CDR1 is SEHNR and CDR2 is FQNEAQ (reference sequence). The CDR3 loop spans 12 amino acids. The receptor comes from a young man in good health. Some clones in this sample may be carry-over from other donors' samples. The specimen sequenced was naive CD8+ T cells from PBMCs. The genes are TRBV7-9 and TRBJ2-7; D is possibly TRBD2 (5 bases). The CDR3, as DNA: TGTGCCAGCAGCTTTGTGCTGGACTCATGGTTTTTC. Its protein product is CASSFVLDSWFF.